This T cell receptor (beta chain) was recorded in a study of blood T cell repertoires in COVID-19. From germline, CDR1 is SGHRS and CDR2 YFSETQ. There are 14 residues in the CDR3. Deletions cut 0 bases from V and 6 bases from J, with 9 bases between. TCRdb's table, derived via immunoSEQ multiplex PCR, lists solely in-frame clones and lacks some. The table includes 100,000 to 150,000 clones, approximately 71% detected once. The V call is TRBV5-1, the J call TRBJ2-2; TRBD2 might be the D (6 bases). Material: peripheral blood. The TCR was taken from a woman in her 70s with acute or convalescent COVID-19. DNA for the CDR3: TGCGCCAGCAGCTTGGGTCCGGGGGCCGGGGAGCTGTTTTTT. Protein sequence: CASSLGPGAGELFF.